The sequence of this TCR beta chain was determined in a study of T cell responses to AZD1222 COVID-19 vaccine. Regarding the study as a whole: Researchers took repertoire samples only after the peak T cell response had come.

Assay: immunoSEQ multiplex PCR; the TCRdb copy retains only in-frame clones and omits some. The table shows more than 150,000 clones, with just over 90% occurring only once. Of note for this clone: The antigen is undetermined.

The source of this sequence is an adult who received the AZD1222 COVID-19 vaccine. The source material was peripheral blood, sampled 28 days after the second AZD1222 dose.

CDR3 sequence reads: CASSLRTSESAEQFF. The CDR3 DNA is TGCGCCAGCAGCCTAAGGACTAGCGAGTCGGCTGAGCAGTTCTTC. The genes are TRBV5-1 and TRBJ2-1, with 9 bases that match TRBD2. The CDR3 sequence is 15 residues long. Germline V CDR1 and CDR2: SGHRS, YFSETQ. Unmatched junction bases numbered 11, after V lost 4 bases and J lost 9 bases.